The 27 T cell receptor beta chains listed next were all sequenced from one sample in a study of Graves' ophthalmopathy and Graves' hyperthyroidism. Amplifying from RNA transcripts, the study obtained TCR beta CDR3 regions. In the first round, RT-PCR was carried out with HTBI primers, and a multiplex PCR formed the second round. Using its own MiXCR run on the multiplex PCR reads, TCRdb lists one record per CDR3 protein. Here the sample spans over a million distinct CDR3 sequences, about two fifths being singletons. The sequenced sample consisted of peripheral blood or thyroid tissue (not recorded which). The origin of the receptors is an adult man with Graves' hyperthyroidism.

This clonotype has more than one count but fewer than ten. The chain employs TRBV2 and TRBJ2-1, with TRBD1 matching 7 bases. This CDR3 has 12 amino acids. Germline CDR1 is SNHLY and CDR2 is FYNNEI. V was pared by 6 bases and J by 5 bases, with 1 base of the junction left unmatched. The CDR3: CASRGQNNEQFF. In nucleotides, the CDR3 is TGTGCCAGCAGGGGACAGAACAATGAGCAGTTCTTC.

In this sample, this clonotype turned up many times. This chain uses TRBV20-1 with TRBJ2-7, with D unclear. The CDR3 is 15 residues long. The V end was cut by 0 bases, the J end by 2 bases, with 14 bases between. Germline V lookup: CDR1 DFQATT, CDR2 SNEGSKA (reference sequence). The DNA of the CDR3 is TGCAGTGCTAGAGATATGAGGTCGGGTACCTACGAGCAGTACTTC. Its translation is CSARDMRSGTYEQYF.

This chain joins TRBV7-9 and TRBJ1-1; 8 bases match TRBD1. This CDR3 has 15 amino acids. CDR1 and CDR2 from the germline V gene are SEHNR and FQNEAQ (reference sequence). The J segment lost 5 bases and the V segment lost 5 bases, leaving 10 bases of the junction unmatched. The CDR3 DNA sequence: TGTGCCAGCAGCCCAAGGACAGGGTTGGGGACTGAAGCTTTCTTT. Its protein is CASSPRTGLGTEAFF.

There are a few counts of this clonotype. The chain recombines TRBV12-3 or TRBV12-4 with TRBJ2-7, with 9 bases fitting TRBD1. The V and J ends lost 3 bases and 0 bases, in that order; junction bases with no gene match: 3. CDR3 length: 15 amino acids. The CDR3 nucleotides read TGTGCCAGCAGTTTTTTGACAGGGGGCTCCTACGAGCAGTACTTC. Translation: CASSFLTGGSYEQYF.

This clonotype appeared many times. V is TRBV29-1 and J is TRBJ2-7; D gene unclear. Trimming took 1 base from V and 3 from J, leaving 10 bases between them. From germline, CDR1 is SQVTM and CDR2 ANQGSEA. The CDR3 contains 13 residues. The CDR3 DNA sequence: TGCAGCGTTGAAGGGGGTTGGGGCTACGAGCAGTACTTC. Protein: CSVEGGWGYEQYF.

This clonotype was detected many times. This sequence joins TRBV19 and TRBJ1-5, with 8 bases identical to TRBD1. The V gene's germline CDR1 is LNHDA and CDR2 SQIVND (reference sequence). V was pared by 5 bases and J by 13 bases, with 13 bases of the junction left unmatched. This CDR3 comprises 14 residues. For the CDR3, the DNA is TGTGCCAGTAGTCACGACAGGGGTATATCGAGTCAGCATTTT. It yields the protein CASSHDRGISSQHF.

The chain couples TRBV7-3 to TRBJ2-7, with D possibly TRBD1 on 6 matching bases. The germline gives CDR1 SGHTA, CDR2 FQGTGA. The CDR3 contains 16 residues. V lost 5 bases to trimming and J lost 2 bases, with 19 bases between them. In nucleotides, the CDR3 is TGTGCCAGCAGCCGACGATACGGGACAAGTACCTACGAGCAGTACTTC. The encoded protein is CASSRRYGTSTYEQYF.

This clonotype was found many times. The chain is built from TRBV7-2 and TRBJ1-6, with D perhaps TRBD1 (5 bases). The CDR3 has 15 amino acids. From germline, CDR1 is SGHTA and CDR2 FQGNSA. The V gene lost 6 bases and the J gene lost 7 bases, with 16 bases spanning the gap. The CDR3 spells CASSRNRDRNSPLHF. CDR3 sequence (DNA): TGTGCCAGCAGTCGGAACCGGGACCGGAATTCACCCCTCCACTTT.

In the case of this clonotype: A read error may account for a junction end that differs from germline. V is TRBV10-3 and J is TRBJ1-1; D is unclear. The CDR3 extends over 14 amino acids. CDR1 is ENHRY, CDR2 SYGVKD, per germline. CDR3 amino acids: CASSEREANTEAFF. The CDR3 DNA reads TGTGCCAGCAGTGAAAGGGAGGCGAACACTGAAGCTTTCTTT.

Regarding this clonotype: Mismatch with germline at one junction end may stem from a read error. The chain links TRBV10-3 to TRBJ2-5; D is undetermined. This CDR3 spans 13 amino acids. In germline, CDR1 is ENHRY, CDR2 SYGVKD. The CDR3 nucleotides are TGTGCCAGCAGTCGCAACCAGCAAGAGACCCAGTACTTC. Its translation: CASSRNQQETQYF.

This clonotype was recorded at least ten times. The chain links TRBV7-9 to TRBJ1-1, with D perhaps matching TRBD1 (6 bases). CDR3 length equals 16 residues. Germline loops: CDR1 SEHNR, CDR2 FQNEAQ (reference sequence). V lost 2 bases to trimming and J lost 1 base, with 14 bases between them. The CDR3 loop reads CASSLYRVRANTEAFF. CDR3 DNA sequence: TGTGCCAGCAGCTTATACAGGGTCCGGGCGAACACTGAAGCTTTCTTT.

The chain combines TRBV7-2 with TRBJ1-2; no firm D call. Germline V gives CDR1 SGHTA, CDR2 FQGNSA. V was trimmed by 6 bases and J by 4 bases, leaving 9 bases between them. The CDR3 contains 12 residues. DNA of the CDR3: TGTGCCAGCAGTGCCCTAGGCTATGGCTACACCTTC. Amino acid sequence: CASSALGYGYTF.

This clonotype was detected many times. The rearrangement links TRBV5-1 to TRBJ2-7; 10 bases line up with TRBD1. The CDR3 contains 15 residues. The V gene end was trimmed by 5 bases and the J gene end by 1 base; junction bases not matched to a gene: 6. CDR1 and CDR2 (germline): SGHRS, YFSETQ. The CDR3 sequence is CASREDRGWSYEQYF. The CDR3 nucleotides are TGCGCCAGCAGAGAGGACAGGGGGTGGTCCTACGAGCAGTACTTC.

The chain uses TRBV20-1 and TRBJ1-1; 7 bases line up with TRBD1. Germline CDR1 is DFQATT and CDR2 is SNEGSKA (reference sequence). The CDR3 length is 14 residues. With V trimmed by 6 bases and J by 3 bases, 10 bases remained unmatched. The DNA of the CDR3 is TGCAGTGCCGAGAAGGGGGCGCCGGACACTGAAGCTTTCTTT. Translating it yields CSAEKGAPDTEAFF.

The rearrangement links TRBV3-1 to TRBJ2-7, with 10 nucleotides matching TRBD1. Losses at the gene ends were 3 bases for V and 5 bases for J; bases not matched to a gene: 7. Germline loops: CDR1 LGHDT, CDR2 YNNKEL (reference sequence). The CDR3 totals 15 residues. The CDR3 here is CASSQVGTGDHEQYF. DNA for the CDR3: TGTGCCAGCAGCCAGGTAGGGACAGGGGACCACGAGCAGTACTTC.

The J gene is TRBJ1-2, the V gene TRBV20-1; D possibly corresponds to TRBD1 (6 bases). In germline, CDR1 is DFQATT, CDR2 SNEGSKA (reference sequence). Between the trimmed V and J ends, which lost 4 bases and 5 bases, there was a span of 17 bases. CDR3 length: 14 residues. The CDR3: CSAKDTQGPYGYTF. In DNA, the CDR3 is TGCAGTGCTAAAGATACTCAGGGGCCATATGGCTACACCTTC.

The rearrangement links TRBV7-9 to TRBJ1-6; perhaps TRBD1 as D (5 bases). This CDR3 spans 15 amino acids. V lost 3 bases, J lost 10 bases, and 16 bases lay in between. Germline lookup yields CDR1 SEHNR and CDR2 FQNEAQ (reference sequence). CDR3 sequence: CASSLAGREQSPLHF. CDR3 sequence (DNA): TGTGCCAGCAGCTTGGCAGGCAGGGAGCAGTCACCCCTCCACTTT. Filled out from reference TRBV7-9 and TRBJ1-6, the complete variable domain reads DTGVSQNPRHKITKRGQNVTFRCDPISEHNRLYWYRQTLGQGPEFLTYFQNEAQLEKSRLLSDRFSAERPKGSFSTLEIQRTEQGDSAMYLCASSLAGREQSPLHFGNGTRLTVT.

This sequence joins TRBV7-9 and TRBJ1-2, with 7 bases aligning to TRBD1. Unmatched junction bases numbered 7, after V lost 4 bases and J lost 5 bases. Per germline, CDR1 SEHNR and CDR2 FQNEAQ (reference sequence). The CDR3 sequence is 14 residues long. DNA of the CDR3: TGTGCCAGCAGCTGGGACAGTGCGAAATATGGCTACACCTTC. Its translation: CASSWDSAKYGYTF.

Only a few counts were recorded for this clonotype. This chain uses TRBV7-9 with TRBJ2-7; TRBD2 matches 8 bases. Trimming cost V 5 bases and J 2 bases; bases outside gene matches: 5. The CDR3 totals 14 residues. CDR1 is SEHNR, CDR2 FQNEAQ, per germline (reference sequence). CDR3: CASSTLLAAYEQYF. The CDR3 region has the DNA TGTGCCAGCAGCACCCTACTAGCGGCCTACGAGCAGTACTTC.

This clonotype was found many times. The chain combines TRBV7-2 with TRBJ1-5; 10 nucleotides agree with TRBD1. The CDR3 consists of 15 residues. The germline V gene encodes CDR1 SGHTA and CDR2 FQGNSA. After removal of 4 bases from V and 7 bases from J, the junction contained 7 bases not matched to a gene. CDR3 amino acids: CASSSSGTGVQPQHF. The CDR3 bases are TGTGCCAGCAGCTCTTCCGGGACAGGGGTACAGCCCCAGCATTTT.

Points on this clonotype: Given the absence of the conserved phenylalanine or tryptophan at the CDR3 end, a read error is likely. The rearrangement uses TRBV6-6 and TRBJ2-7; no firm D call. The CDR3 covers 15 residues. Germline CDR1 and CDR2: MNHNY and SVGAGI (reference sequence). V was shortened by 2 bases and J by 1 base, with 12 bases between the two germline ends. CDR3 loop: CASSYVAVRSYEQYL. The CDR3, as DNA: TGTGCCAGCAGTTACGTGGCGGTCAGATCCTACGAGCAGTACCTC.

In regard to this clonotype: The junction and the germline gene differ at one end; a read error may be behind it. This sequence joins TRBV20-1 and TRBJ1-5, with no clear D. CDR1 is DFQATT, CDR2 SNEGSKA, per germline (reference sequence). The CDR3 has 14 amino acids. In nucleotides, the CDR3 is TGCAGTGCGAGAGGGCAGTTTAGCAATCAGCCCCAGCATTTT. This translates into CSARGQFSNQPQHF.

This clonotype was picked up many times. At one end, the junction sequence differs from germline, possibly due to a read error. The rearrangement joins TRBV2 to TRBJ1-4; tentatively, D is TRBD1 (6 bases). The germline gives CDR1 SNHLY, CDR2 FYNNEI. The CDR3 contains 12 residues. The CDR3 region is CASSEGGEKLFF. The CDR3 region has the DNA TGTGCCAGCAGCGAAGGGGGGGAAAAACTGTTTTTT. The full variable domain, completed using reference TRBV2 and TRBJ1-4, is EPEVTQTPSHQVTQMGQEVILRCVPISNHLYFYWYRQILGQKVEFLVSFYNNEISEKSEIFDDQFSVERPDGSNFTLKIRSTKLEDSAMYFCASSEGGEKLFFGSGTQLSVL.

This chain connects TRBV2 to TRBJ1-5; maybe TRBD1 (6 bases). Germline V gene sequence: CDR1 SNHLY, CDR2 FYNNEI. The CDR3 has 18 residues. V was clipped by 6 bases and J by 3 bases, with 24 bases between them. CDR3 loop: CASSQDWRGWTDNQPQHF. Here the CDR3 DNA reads TGTGCCAGCAGCCAAGATTGGAGAGGGTGGACAGACAATCAGCCCCAGCATTTT.

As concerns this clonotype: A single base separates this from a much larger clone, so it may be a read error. CDR3 sequence reads: CAISKLKGPPVSERYF. CDR3 coding DNA: TGTGCCATCAGCAAACTAAAGGGGCCCCCGGTGTCGGAGCGGTACTTC. V gene TRBV10-3 combines with J gene TRBJ2-7, with D possibly TRBD1 on 5 matching bases. The CDR3 covers 16 residues. The germline CDR1 and CDR2 sequences are ENHRY and SYGVKD.

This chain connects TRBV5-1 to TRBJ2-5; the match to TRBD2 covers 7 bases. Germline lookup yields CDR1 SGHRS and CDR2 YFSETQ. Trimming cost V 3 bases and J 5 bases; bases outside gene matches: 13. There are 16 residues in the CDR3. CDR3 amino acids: CASSWAGPGEGETQYF. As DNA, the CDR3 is TGCGCCAGCAGCTGGGCGGGACCCGGGGAGGGCGAGACCCAGTACTTC. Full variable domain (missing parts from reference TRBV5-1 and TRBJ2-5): KAGVTQTPRYLIKTRGQQVTLSCSPISGHRSVSWYQQTPGQGLQFLFEYFSETQRNKGNFPGRFSGRQFSNSRSEMNVSTLELGDSALYLCASSWAGPGEGETQYFGPGTRLLVL.

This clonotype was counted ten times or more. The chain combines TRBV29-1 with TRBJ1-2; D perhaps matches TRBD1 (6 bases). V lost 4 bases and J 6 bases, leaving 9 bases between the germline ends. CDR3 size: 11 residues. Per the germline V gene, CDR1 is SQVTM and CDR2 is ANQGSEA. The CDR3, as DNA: TGCAGCGTTGGGGGGGGGCATGGCTACACCTTC. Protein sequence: CSVGGGHGYTF.